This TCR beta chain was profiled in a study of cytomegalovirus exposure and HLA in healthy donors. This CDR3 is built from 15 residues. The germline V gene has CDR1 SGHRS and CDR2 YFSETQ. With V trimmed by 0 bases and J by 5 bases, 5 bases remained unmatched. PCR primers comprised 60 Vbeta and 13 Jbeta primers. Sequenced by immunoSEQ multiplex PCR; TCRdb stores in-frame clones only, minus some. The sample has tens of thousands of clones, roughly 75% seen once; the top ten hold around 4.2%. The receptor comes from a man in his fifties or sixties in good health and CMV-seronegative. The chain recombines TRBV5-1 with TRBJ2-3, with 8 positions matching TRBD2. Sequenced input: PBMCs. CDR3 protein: CASSLDPTSVDTQYF. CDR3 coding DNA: TGCGCCAGCAGCTTGGACCCGACTAGCGTAGATACGCAGTATTTT.